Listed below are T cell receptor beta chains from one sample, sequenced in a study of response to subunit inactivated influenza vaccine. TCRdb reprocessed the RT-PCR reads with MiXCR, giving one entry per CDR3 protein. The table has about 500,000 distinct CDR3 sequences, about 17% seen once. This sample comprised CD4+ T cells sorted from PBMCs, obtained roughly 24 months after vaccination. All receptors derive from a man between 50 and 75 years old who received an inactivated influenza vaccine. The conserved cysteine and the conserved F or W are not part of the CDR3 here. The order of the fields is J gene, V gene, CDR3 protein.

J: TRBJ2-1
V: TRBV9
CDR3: ASTHWVSGTGSSYNEQF

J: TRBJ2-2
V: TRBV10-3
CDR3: AIKEGSGATGELF

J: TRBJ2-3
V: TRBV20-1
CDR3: SAMGVRRTDTQY

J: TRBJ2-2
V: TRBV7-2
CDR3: ASTLRNTGELF

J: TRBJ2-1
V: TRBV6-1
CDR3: ASRNRDAWGNEQF

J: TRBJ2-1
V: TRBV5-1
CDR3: ASSSEGVYNEQF

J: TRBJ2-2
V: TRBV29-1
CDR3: SGGTGTTGELF

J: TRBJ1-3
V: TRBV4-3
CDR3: ASSQKLTGNTIY

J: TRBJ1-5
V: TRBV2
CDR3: ASSEAGAVSQPQH

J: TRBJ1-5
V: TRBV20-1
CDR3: SARSRRNQPQH

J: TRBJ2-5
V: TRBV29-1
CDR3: SVESPNTGETQY

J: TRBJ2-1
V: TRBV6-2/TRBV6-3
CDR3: ASTFGGHSYNEQF

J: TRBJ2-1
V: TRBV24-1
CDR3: ATAAGTEYNEQF